Listed below are T cell receptor beta chains from one sample, sequenced in a study of blood T cell repertoires in COVID-19. TCRdb keeps only in-frame clones here, not all; method: immunoSEQ multiplex PCR. The repertoire consists of under 250,000 clones, with around 82% occurring once and the leading ten covering 2% to 3%. Material for sequencing was peripheral blood. Receptor source: a middle-aged woman with active or convalescent COVID-19. The CDR3 runs from the conserved cysteine through the conserved F or W. D genes are given only for firm matches. Some rows mark clone size as missing; the rest say once, few, many or name a class of expanded clone.

CDR3 length,clone size,V gene,D gene,J gene,CDR3 DNA,CDR3 protein
15,once,TRBV4-1,TRBD2,TRBJ2-1,TGCGCCAGCAGCCAAGGGACTAGCGGGAGCTATGAGCAGTTCTTC,CASSQGTSGSYEQFF
14,.,TRBV11-2,.,TRBJ2-2,TGTGCCAGCAGCTTAGATCCTCTTATCGGGGAGCTGTTTTTT,CASSLDPLIGELFF
17,.,TRBV28,.,TRBJ1-3,TGTGCCAGCAGTAGTCGGGGAAGGGTGTTCTCTGGAAACACCATATATTTT,CASSSRGRVFSGNTIYF
15,.,TRBV7-9,.,TRBJ1-1,TGTGCCAGCAGCTTAGGGGTGGGGCCGACAACCGAAGCTTTCTTT,CASSLGVGPTTEAFF
15,.,TRBV4-3,.,TRBJ1-2,TGCGCCAGCAGCCGGAACAGGGTGATTAACTATGGCTACACCTTC,CASSRNRVINYGYTF
16,.,TRBV4-2,.,TRBJ2-1,TGTGCCAGCAGCCAAGAGGCTAGCGCCTCCTACAATGAGCAGTTCTTC,CASSQEASASYNEQFF
16,.,TRBV3-1/TRBV3-2,.,TRBJ2-2,TGTGCCAGCAGCCTATCAGAGGGCTGGGACACCGGGGAGCTGTTTTTT,CASSLSEGWDTGELFF
12,.,TRBV19,TRBD1,TRBJ1-2,TGTGCCAGTAGTTTTACAGGGGGAAGCTACACCTTC,CASSFTGGSYTF
15,.,TRBV7-9,.,TRBJ1-2,TGTGCCAGCGGAGATACAGGGAGTTGGGACTATGGCTACACCTTC,CASGDTGSWDYGYTF
13,.,TRBV5-1,.,TRBJ1-1,TGCGCCAGCAGCTCTCCGGAGGACACTGAAGCTTTCTTT,CASSSPEDTEAFF
16,.,TRBV30,TRBD1,TRBJ1-4,TGTGCCTGGAGGGATCGGACAGGGAAGGGTAATGAAAAACTGTTTTTT,CAWRDRTGKGNEKLFF
15,.,TRBV2,.,TRBJ2-5,TGTGCCAGCAGTGATCCTACTAGATCGGAGGAGACCCAGTACTTC,CASSDPTRSEETQYF
18,.,TRBV18,TRBD1,TRBJ2-7,TGTGCCAGCTCCCGGGGGACAGGGGTTCGGGGGAGCTCCTACGAGCAGTACTTC,CASSRGTGVRGSSYEQYF
15,.,TRBV6-6,TRBD1,TRBJ1-2,TGTGCCAGCAGTTACCCGGACAGGGGGCAGGGTGGCTACACCTTC,CASSYPDRGQGGYTF
15,few,TRBV2,TRBD2,TRBJ2-3,TGTGCCAGCAGCCCACTAGCGGCTGGGGCAGATACGCAGTATTTT,CASSPLAAGADTQYF
13,.,TRBV14,TRBD2,TRBJ2-1,TGTGCCACGAACCCAGCGGGGGGGGGAGAGCAGTTCTTC,CATNPAGGGEQFF